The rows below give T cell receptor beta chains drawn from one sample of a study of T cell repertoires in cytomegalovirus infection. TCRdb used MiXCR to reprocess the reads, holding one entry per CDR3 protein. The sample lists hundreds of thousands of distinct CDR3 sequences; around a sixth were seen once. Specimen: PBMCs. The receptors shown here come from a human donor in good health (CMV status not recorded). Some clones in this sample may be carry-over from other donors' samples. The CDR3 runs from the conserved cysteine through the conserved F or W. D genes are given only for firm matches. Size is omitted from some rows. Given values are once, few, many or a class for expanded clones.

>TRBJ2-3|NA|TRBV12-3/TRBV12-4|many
CASSPRGSLIGTDTQYF
TGTGCCAGCAGTCCCCGGGGGTCTCTCATCGGGACAGATACGCAGTATTTT
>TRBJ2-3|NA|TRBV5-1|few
CASSLVGVSTDTQYF
TGCGCCAGCAGCTTGGTGGGGGTCAGCACAGATACGCAGTATTTT
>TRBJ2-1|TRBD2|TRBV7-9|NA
CASSLVPLAGGRNEQFF
TGTGCCAGCAGCTTAGTCCCCCTAGCGGGGGGGCGAAATGAGCAGTTCTTC
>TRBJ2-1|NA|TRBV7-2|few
CASSLVLENEQFF
TGTGCCAGCAGCTTAGTCTTAGAAAATGAGCAGTTCTTC
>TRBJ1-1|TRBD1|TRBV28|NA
CASSTTGALIMNTEAFF
TGTGCCAGCAGCACGACAGGGGCGTTGATTATGAACACTGAAGCTTTCTTT
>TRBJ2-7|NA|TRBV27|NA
CASSLRRYYEQYF
TGTGCCAGCAGTCTCCGCAGGTACTACGAGCAGTACTTC
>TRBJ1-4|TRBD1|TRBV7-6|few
CASSADRANEKLFF
TGTGCCAGCAGCGCGGACAGGGCTAATGAAAAACTGTTTTTT
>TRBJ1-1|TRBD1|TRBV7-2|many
CASSTWTGGELDTEAFF
TGTGCCAGCAGCACCTGGACAGGGGGCGAATTGGACACTGAAGCTTTCTTT
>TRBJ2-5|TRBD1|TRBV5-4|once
CASSLLTSDRGLGSQYF
TGTGCCAGCAGCTTACTTACCTCCGACAGGGGGTTAGGGTCCCAGTACTTC
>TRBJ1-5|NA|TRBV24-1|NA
CASSHSGRRGGNQPQHF
TGTGCCAGCAGCCACAGTGGAAGGAGGGGCGGCAATCAGCCCCAGCATTTT
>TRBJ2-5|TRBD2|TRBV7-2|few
CASSLAEAGGMETQYF
TGTGCCAGCAGCTTAGCGGAAGCGGGGGGTATGGAGACCCAGTACTTC
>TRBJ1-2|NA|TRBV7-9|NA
CASSFGSENGYTF
TGTGCCAGCAGCTTCGGGTCGGAGAATGGCTACACCTTC
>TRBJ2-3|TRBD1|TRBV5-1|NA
CASSLARRDRGTDTQYF
TGCGCCAGCAGCTTGGCTCGACGGGACAGGGGCACAGATACGCAGTATTTT
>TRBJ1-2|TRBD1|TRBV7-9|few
CASSLASVGTEGYTF
TGTGCCAGCAGCTTAGCTTCAGTTGGGACAGAAGGCTACACCTTC
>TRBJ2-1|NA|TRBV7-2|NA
CASSGDRSYNEQFF
TGTGCCAGCAGCGGGGACCGCTCCTACAATGAGCAGTTCTTC
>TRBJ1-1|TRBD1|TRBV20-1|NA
CSADERDRARAFF
TGCAGTGCTGACGAGCGTGACAGGGCCCGAGCTTTCTTT
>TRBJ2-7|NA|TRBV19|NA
CASSRDGPYEQYF
TGTGCCAGTAGTCGAGACGGTCCCTACGAGCAGTACTTC
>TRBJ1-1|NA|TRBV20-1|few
CSVFLPPAEAFF
TGCAGTGTCTTCCTCCCTCCGGCTGAAGCTTTCTTT
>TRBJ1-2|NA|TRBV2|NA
CASSLKQGLGYTF
TGTGCCAGCAGCCTCAAACAGGGTCTTGGCTACACCTTC
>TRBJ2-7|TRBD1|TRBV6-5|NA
CASTKMTGSRTYEQYF
TGTGCCAGCACCAAAATGACAGGGAGTCGTACCTACGAGCAGTACTTC
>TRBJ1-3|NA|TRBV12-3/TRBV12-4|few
CASSAAGRGNTIYF
TGTGCCAGCAGTGCCGCCGGGCGCGGAAACACCATATATTTT
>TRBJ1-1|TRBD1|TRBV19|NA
CASSRANANAGGGTEAFF
TGTGCCAGTAGCCGGGCGAATGCCAACGCAGGGGGCGGCACTGAAGCTTTCTTT
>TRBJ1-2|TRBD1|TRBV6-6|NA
CASSRTGNGYTF
TGTGCCAGCAGTAGGACAGGGAACGGCTACACCTTC
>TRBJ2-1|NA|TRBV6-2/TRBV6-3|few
CASSYSGEYGEQFF
TGTGCCAGCAGTTACTCTGGAGAGTATGGTGAGCAGTTCTTC
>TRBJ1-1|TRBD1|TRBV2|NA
CASSDQGEYTEAFF
TGTGCCAGCAGTGACCAGGGGGAGTACACTGAAGCTTTCTTT
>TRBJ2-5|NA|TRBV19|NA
CASSISRGKETQYF
TGTGCCAGTAGTATCTCCAGGGGCAAAGAGACCCAGTACTTC
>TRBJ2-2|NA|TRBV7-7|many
CASSRGRGTGELFF
TGTGCTAGCAGCCGGGGGCGCGGCACCGGGGAGCTGTTTTTT
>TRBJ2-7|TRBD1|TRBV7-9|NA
CASSSRGQASYEQYF
TGTGCCAGCAGCTCGCGGGGACAGGCCAGCTACGAGCAGTACTTC
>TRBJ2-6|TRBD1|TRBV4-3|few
CASSLQTLQGTGANVLTF
TGCGCCAGCAGCCTCCAGACCTTACAGGGGACTGGGGCCAACGTCCTGACTTTC
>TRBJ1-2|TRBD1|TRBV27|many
CASSLRRDSTTNYGYTF
TGTGCCAGCAGTTTACGGCGGGACAGTACAACTAACTATGGCTACACCTTC
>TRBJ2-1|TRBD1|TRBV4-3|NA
CASSQDRRGQGGYNEQFF
TGCGCCAGCAGCCAAGATCGAAGGGGACAGGGGGGCTACAATGAGCAGTTCTTC
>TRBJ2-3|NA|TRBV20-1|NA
CSASSRADTQYF
TGCAGTGCTAGTTCGCGGGCAGATACGCAGTATTTT
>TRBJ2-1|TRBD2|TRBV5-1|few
CASSPTPSLAGGRYNEQFF
TGCGCCAGCAGCCCGACCCCCTCCCTAGCGGGGGGGCGATACAATGAGCAGTTCTTC
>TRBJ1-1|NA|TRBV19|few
CATSEMNTEAFF
TGTGCCACGAGTGAGATGAACACTGAAGCTTTCTTT
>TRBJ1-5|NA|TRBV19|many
CASKDSNNQPQHF
TGTGCCAGTAAGGACAGTAACAATCAGCCCCAGCATTTT
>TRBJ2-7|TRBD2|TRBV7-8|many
CASSPPGTRSYEQYF
TGTGCCAGCAGCCCCCCCGGGACTAGATCCTACGAGCAGTACTTC
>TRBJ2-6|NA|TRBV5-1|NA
CASSLGTASGANVLTF
TGCGCCAGCAGCTTGGGTACTGCCTCTGGGGCCAACGTCCTGACTTTC
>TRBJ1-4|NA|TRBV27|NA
CASSLRFGEKLFF
TGTGCCAGCAGTTTGCGGTTTGGTGAAAAACTGTTTTTT
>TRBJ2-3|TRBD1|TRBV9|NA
CASSGTGGMQYF
TGTGCCAGCAGCGGAACAGGGGGCATGCAGTATTTT
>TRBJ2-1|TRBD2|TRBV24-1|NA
CAASGGYSYNEQFF
TGTGCCGCTTCGGGGGGGTATTCCTACAATGAGCAGTTCTTC
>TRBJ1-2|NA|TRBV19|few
CASSNQDGRRYGYTF
TGTGCCAGTAGTAACCAGGACGGAAGACGCTATGGCTACACCTTC
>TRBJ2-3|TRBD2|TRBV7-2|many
CASSFGLGTDTQYF
TGTGCCAGCAGCTTCGGACTAGGGACAGATACGCAGTATTTT
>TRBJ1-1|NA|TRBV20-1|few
CSASPTESTEAFF
TGCAGTGCTAGTCCGACAGAAAGCACTGAAGCTTTCTTT
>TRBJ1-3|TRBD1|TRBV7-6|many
CASSLAPDRGRDTIYF
TGTGCCAGCAGCTTAGCTCCCGACAGGGGGAGAGACACCATATATTTT
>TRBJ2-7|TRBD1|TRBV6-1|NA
CASKSGQGTTYEQYF
TGTGCCAGCAAATCAGGACAGGGGACAACCTACGAGCAGTACTTC
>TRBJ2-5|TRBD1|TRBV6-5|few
CASSYRFPGQGFQETQYF
TGTGCCAGCAGTTATCGATTTCCGGGACAGGGGTTCCAAGAGACCCAGTACTTC
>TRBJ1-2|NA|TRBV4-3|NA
CASSPTIRGASLLWGYTF
TGCGCCAGCAGCCCCACCATCCGGGGGGCTTCCCTTTTGTGGGGCTACACCTTC
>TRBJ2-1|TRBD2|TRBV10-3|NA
CATRGGREKQFF
TGTGCCACCCGGGGGGGCAGGGAGAAGCAGTTCTTC